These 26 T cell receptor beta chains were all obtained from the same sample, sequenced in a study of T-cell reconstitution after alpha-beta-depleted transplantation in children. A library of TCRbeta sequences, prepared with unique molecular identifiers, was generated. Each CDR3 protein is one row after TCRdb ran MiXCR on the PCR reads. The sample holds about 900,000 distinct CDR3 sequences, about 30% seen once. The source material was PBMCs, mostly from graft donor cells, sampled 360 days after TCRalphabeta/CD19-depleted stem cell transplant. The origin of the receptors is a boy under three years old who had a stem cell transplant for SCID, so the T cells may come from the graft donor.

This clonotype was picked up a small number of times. CDR3 coding DNA: TGCAGTGCTATGAGTCTGGATGAGCAGTTCTTC. The encoded protein is CSAMSLDEQFF. The rearrangement joins TRBV20-1 to TRBJ2-1, with D unclear. Germline CDR1 and CDR2: DFQATT and SNEGSKA (reference sequence). V was trimmed by 4 bases and J by 8 bases, leaving 9 bases between them. This CDR3 contains 11 residues.

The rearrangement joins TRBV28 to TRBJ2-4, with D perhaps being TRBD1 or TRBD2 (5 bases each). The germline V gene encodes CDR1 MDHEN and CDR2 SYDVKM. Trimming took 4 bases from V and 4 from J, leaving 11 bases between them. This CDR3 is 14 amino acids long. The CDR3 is CASSSRDGKNIQYF. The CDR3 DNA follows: TGTGCCAGCAGTTCCCGGGACGGAAAAAACATTCAGTACTTC.

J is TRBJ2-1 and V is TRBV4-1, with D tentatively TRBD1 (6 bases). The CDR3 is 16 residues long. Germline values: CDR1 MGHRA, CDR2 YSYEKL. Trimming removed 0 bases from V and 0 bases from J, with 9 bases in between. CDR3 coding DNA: TGCGCCAGCAGCCAAGATAGGGGGACCTCCTACAATGAGCAGTTCTTC. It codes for CASSQDRGTSYNEQFF.

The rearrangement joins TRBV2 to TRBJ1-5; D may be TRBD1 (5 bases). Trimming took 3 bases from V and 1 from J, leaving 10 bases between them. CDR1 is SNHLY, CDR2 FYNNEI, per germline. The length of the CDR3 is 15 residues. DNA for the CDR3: TGTGCCAGCAGTGAGGGCCGGGACAGCAATCAGCCCCAGCATTTT. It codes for CASSEGRDSNQPQHF.

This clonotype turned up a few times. DNA of the CDR3: TGTGCCGGGGGGGACAGGCCGGATGGGGGGACCCAGTACTTC. As protein: CAGGDRPDGGTQYF. The gene calls are TRBV10-3 and TRBJ2-5, with TRBD1 as a possible D gene (8 bases). The CDR3 has 14 residues. Germline values: CDR1 ENHRY, CDR2 SYGVKD. V dropped 11 bases and J dropped 7 bases, with 23 bases sitting between them.

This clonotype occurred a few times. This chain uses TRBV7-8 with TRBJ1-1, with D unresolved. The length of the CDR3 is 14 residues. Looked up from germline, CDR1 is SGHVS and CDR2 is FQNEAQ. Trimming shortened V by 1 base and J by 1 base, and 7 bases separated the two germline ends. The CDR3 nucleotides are TGTGCCAGCAGCTTAGAGACGAGGAACACTGAAGCTTTCTTT. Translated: CASSLETRNTEAFF.

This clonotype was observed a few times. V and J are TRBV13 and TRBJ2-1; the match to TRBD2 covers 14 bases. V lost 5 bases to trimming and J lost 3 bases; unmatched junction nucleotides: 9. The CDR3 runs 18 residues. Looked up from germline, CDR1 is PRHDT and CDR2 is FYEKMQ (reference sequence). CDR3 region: CASSPGLAGGFRYNEQFF. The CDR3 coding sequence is TGTGCCAGCAGCCCAGGACTAGCGGGGGGCTTCCGCTACAATGAGCAGTTCTTC.

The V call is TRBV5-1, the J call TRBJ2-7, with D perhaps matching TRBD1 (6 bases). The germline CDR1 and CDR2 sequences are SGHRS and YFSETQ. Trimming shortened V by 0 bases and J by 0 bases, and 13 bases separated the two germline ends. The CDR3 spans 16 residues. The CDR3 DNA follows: TGCGCCAGCAGCTTGGCCTGGGGGCCCTACTCCTACGAGCAGTACTTC. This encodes CASSLAWGPYSYEQYF.

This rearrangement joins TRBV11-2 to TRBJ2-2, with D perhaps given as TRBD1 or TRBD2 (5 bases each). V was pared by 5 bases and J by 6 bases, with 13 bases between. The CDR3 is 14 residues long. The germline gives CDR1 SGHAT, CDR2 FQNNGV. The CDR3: CASSPSMGPGELFF. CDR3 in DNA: TGTGCCAGCAGCCCATCGATGGGACCCGGGGAGCTGTTTTTT.

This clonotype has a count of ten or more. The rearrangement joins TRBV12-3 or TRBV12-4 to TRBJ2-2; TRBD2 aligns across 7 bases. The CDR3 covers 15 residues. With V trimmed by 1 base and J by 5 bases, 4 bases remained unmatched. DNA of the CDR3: TGTGCCAGCAGTTTAGGGCGGGGGATAACCGGGGAGCTGTTTTTT. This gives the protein CASSLGRGITGELFF.

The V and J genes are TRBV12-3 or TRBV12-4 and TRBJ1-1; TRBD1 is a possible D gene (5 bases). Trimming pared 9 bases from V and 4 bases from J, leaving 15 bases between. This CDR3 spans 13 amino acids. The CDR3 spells CARKRVRGTEAFF. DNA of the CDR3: TGTGCCAGAAAGAGGGTGAGGGGCACTGAAGCTTTCTTT.

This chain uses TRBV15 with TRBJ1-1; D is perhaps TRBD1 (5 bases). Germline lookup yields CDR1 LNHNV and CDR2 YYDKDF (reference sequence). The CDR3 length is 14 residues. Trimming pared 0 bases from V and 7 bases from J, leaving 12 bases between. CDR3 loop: CATSRDRRGFEAFF. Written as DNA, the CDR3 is TGTGCCACCAGCAGAGATCGGAGGGGATTTGAAGCTTTCTTT.

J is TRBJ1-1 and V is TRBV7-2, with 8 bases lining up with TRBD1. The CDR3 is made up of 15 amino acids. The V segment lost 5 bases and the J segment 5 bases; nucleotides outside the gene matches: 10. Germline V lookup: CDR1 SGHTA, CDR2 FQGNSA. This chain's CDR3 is CASSPETGVMTEAFF. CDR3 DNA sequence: TGTGCCAGCAGCCCAGAGACAGGGGTGATGACTGAAGCTTTCTTT.

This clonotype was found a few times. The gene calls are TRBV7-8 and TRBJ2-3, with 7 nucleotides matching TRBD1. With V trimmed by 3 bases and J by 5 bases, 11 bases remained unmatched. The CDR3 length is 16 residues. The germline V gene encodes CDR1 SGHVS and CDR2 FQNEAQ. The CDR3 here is CASSFNRGQDIDTQYF. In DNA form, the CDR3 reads TGTGCCAGCAGCTTTAATCGAGGACAGGATATAGATACGCAGTATTTT.

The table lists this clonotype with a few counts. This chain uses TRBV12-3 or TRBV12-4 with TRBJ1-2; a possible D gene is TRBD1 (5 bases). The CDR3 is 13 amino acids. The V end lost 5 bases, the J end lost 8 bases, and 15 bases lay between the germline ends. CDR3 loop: CASSPQGRQGYTF. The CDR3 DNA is TGTGCCAGCAGTCCTCAGGGTCGGCAAGGCTACACCTTC.

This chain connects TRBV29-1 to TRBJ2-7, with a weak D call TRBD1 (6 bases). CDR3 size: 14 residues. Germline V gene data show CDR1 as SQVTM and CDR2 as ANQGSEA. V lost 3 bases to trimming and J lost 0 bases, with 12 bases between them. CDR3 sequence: CSVEGAPGSYEQYF. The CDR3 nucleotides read TGCAGCGTTGAGGGGGCTCCAGGCTCCTACGAGCAGTACTTC.

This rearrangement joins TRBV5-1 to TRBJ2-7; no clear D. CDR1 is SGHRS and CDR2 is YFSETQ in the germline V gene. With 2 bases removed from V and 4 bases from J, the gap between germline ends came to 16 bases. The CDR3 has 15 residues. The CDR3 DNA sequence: TGCGCCAGCAGCTTACAAGGCCCTGGGGTTTACGAGCAGTACTTC. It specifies CASSLQGPGVYEQYF.

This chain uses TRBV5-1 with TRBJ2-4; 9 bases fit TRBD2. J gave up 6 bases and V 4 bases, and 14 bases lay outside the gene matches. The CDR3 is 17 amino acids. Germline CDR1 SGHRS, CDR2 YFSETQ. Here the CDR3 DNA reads TGCGCCAGCAGCGGAACTAGCGGGCACCGGACGAGAAACATTCAGTACTTC. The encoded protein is CASSGTSGHRTRNIQYF.

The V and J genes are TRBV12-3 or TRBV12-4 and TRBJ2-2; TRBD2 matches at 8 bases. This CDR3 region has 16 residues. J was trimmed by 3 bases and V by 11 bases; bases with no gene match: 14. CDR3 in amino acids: CAVSRGGAGYTGELFF. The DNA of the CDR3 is TGTGCCGTCTCCCGGGGGGGGGCGGGCTACACCGGGGAGCTGTTTTTT.

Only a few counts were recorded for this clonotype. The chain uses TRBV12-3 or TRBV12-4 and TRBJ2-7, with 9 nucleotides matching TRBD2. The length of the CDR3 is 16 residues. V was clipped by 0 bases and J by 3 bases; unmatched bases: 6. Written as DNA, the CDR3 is TGTGCCAGCAGTTTAGCCCCTAGCGGGATAGACTACGAGCAGTACTTC. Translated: CASSLAPSGIDYEQYF.

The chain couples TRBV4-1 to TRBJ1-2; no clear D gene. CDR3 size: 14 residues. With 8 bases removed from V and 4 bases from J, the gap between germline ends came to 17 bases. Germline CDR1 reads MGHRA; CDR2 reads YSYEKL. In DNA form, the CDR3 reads TGCGCCAGCTCCCGGCTGGGAGGCGGCTATGGCTACACCTTC. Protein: CASSRLGGGYGYTF.

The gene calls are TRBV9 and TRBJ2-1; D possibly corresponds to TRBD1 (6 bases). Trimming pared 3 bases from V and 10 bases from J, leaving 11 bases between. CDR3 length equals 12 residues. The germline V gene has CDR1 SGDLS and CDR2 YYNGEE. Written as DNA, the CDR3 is TGTGCCAGCAGCGCCTCCGGGACAGAGCAGTTCTTC. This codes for CASSASGTEQFF.

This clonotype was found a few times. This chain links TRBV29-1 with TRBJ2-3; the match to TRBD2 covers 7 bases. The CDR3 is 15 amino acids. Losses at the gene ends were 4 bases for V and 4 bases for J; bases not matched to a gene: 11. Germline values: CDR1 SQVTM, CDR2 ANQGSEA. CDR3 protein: CSVGRTSSASDTQYF. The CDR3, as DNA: TGCAGCGTTGGGAGGACTAGTAGCGCTTCAGATACGCAGTATTTT.

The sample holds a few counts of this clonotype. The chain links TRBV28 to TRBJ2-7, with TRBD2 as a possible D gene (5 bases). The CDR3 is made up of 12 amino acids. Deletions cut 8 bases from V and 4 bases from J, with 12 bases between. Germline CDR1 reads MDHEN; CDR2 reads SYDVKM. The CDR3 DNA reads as TGTGCCAGCGGGGAGACTCGATACGAGCAGTACTTC. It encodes CASGETRYEQYF.

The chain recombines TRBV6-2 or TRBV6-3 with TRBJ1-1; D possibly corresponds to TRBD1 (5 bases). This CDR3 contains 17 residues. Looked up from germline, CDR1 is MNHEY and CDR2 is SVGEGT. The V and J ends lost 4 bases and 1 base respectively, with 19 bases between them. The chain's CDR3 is CASSLRQSLRWNTEAFF. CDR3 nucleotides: TGTGCCAGCAGTTTGAGACAGTCTCTGAGATGGAACACTGAAGCTTTCTTT.

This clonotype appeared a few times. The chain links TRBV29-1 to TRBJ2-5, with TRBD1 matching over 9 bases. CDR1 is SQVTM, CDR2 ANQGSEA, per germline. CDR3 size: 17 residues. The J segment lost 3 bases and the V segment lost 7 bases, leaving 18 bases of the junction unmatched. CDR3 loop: CSAERALGDRDKETQYF. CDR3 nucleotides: TGCAGCGCCGAGCGGGCTTTGGGGGACAGGGATAAAGAGACCCAGTACTTC.